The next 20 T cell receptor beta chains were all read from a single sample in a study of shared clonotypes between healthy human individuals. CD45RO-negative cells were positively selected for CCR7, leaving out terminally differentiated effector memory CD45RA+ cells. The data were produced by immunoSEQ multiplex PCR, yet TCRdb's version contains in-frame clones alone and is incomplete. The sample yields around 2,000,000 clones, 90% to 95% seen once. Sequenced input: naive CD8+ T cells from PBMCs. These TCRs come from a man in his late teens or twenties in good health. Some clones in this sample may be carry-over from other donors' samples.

CDR3 nucleotide sequence: TGTGCCAGCAGCTTAGACAGGGGACACTACACCGGGGAGCTGTTTTTT. The encoded protein is CASSLDRGHYTGELFF. The chain has TRBV7-3 and TRBJ2-2; 8 bases map to TRBD1. The V gene's germline CDR1 is SGHTA and CDR2 FQGTGA. The CDR3 sequence is 16 residues long. Unmatched junction bases numbered 5, after V lost 2 bases and J lost 3 bases.

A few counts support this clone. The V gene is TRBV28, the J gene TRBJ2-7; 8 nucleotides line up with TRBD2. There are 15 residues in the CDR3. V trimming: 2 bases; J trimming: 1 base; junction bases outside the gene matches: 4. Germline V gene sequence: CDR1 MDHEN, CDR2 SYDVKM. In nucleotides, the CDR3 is TGTGCCAGCAGTTTAGAACGCGGGAGGTCCTACGAGCAGTACTTC. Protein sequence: CASSLERGRSYEQYF.

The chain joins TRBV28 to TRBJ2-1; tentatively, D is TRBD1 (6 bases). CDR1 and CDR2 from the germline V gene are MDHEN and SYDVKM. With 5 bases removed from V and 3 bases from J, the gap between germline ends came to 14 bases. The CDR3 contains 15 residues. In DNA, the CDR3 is TGTGCCAGCAGTCCTGGCAGGGGTTTCTACAATGAGCAGTTCTTC. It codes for CASSPGRGFYNEQFF.

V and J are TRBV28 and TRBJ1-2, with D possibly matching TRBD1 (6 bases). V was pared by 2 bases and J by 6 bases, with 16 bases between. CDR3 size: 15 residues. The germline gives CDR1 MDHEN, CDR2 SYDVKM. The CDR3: CASSLSWQGNDGYTF. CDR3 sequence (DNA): TGTGCCAGCAGTTTAAGCTGGCAGGGGAACGATGGCTACACCTTC.

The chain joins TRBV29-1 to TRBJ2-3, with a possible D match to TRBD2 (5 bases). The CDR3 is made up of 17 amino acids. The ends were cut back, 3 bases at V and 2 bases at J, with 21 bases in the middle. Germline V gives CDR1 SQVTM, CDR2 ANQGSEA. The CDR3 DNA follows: TGCAGCGTTGACCCTACAAGCGAGGGCTGGAACACAGATACGCAGTATTTT. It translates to CSVDPTSEGWNTDTQYF.

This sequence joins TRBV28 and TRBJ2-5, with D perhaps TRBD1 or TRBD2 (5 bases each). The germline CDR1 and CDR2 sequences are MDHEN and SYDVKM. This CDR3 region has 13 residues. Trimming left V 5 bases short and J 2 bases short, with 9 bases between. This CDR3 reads CASSGTTQETQYF. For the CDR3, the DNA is TGTGCCAGCAGTGGGACCACACAAGAGACCCAGTACTTC.

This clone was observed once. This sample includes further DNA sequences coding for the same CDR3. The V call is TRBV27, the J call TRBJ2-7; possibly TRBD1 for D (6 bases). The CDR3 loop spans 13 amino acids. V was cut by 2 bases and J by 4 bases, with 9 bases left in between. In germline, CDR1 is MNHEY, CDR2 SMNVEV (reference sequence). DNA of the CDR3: TGTGCCAGCAGTTTAGGGACAACATACGAGCAGTACTTC. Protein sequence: CASSLGTTYEQYF.

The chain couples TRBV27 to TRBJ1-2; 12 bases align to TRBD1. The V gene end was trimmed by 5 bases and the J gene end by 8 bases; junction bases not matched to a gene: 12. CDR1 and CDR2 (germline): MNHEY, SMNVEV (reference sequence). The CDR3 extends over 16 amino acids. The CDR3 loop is CASSPHPGQGAGGYTF. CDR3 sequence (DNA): TGTGCCAGCAGTCCCCACCCGGGACAGGGGGCGGGAGGCTACACCTTC.

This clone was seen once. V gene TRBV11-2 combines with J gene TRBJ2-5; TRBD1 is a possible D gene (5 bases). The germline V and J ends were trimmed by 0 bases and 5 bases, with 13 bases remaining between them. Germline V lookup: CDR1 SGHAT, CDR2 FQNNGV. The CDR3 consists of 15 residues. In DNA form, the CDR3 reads TGTGCCAGCAGCTTAGAACTCAGGGCTGGCGAGACCCAGTACTTC. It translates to CASSLELRAGETQYF.

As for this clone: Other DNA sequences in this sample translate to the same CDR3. The CDR3 here is CSVEGGEIYEQYF. The DNA of the CDR3 is TGCAGCGTTGAAGGGGGGGAGATCTACGAGCAGTACTTC. The chain joins TRBV29-1 to TRBJ2-7, with a possible D match to TRBD2 (6 bases). Germline CDR1 and CDR2: SQVTM and ANQGSEA. Trimming removed 1 base from V and 3 bases from J, with 10 bases in between. This CDR3 has 13 amino acids.

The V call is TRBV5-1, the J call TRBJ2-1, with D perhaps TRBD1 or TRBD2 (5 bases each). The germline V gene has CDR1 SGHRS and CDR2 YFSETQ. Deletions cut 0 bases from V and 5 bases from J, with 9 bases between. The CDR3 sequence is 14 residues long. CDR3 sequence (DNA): TGCGCCAGCAGCTTGGTGGGGGTTAACAATGAGCAGTTCTTC. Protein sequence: CASSLVGVNNEQFF.

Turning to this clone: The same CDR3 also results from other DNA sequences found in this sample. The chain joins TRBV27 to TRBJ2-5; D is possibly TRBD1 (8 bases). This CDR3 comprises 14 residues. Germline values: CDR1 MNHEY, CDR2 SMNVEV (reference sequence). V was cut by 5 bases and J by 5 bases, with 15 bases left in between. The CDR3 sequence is CASSPDRGGETQYF. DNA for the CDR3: TGTGCCAGCAGTCCAGACAGGGGAGGGGAGACCCAGTACTTC.

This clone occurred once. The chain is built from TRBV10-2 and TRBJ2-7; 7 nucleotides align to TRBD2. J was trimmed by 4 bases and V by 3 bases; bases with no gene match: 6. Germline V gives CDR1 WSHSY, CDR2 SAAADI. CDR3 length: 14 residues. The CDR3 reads CASSDGGRGYEQYF. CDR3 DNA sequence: TGCGCCAGCAGTGATGGCGGGAGAGGGTACGAGCAGTACTTC.

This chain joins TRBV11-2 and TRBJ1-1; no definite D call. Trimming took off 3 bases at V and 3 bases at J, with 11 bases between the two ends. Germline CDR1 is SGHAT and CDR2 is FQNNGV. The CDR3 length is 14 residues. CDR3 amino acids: CASSLNPSDTEAFF. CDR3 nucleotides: TGTGCCAGCAGCTTGAATCCCTCGGACACTGAAGCTTTCTTT.

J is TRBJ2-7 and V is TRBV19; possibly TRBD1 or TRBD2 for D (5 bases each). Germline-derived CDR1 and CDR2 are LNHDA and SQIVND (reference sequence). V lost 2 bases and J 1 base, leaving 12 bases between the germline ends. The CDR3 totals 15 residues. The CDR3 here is CASSITGASSYEQYF. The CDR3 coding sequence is TGTGCCAGTAGTATAACCGGGGCTTCTTCCTACGAGCAGTACTTC.

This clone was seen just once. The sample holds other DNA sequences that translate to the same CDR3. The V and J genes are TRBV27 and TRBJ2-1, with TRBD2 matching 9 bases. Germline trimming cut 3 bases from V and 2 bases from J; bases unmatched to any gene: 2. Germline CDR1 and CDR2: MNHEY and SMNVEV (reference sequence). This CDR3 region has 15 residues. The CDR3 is CASSLASGAYNEQFF. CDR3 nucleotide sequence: TGTGCCAGCAGTTTGGCTAGCGGGGCCTACAATGAGCAGTTCTTC.

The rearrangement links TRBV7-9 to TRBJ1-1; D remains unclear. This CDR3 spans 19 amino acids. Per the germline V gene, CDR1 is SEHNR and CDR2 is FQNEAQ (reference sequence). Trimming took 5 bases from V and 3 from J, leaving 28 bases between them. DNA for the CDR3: TGTGCCAGCAGCGACACTCCGGGAGGAGTTTACAGCAGGCACACTGAAGCTTTCTTT. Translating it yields CASSDTPGGVYSRHTEAFF.

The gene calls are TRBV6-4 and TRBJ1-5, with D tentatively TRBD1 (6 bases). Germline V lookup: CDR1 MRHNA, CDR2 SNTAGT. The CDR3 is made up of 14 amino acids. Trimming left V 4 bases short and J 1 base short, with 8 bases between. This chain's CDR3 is CASSAGASNQPQHF. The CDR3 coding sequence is TGTGCCAGCAGTGCGGGGGCGAGCAATCAGCCCCAGCATTTT.

CDR3 sequence (DNA): TGTGCCATCTCCGCCCCACACGACAGGGACCGCACAGATACGCAGTATTTT. Translating gives CAISAPHDRDRTDTQYF. The chain uses TRBV25-1 and TRBJ2-3; TRBD1 matches at 7 bases. CDR3 length: 17 amino acids. V shed 10 bases and J 1 base; nucleotides not matched to a gene: 17. Germline assignment: CDR1 MGHDK and CDR2 SYGVNS.

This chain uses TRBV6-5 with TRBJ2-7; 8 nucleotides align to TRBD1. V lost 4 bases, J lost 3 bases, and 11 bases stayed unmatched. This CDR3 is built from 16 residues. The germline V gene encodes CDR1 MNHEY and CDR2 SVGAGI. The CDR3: CASSWSMGQVIYEQYF. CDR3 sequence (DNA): TGTGCCAGCAGTTGGTCTATGGGACAGGTAATCTACGAGCAGTACTTC.